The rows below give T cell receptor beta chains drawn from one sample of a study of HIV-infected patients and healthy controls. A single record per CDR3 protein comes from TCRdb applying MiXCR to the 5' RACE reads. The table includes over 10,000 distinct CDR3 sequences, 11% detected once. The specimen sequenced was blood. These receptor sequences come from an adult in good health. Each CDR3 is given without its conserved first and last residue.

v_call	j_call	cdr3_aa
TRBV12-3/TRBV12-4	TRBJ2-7	ASRSSGTPGEQY
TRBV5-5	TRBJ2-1	ASSLRLAGQTKGQF
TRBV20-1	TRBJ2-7	SVSTGRESEQY
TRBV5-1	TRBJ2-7	ASRGEGHEQY
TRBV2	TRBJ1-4	ASSPDRPSVSNEKLF
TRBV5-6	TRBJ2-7	ASSPGARPTYEQY
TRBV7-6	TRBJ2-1	ASSLGGTSYNEQF
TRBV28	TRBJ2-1	ASSHGLADWSSYNEQF
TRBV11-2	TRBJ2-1	ASSFFPPGVAGDNEQF
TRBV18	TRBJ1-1	ASSGSRQLNTEAF
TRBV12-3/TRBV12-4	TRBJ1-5	ASSSGQGNSNQPQH
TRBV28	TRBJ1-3	ASSFEGVNPANTIY
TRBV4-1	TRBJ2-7	ASSQVFQVPYEQY
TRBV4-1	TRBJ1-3	ASSQDGSGNTIY
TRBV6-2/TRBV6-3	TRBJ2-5	ASSYGAQGNKETQY
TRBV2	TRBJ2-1	ASTRRTVHEQF
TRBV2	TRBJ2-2	ASSDRRANTGELF
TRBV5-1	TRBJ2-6	ASSFSTGSYSGANVLT
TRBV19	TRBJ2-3	ASSRAGPTDTQY
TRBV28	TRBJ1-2	ASSTQDREGYT
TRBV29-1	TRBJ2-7	SVAEGTGRTEQY
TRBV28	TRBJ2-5	ASSPRSGRVGETQY
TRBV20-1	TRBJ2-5	SATDVEETQY
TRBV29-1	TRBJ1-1	SAPSAKGMNTEAF
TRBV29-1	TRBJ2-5	SIRTGKEETQY
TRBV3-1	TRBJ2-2	ASSQSGYGNAGELF
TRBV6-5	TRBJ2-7	ASSLRGTYEQY
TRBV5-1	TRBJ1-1	ASTPGDRLNTEAF
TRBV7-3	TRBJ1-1	ASRLDGLNTEAF
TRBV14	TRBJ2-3	ASSPRSDPDTQY
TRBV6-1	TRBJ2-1	ASSGSIYNEQF
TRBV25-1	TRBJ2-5	ASSLLAEPGGTQY
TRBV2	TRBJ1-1	ASSERGGSWTDQAF
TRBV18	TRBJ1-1	ASSPRKEKGTEAF
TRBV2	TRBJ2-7	ASSDWKQGEAYEQY
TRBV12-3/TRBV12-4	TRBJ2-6	ASSLYGQGGSGANVLT
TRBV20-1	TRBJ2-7	SAEGLAGGNPYEQY
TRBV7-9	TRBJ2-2	ASSTTGTLPTGELF
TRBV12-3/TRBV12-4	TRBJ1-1	ASSLVNTEAF
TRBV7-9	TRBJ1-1	ASSLVPEAF
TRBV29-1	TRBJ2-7	SVGDSPYEQY
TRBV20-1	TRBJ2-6	SASFAEDVLT
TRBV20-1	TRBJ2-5	SASDTLETQY
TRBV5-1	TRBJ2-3	ASSLAGTGPADTQY
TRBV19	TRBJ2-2	ASMTGSFIGAGELF